The next 11 T cell receptor beta chains were all read from a single sample in a study of cytotoxic CD8 clonotypes in ibrutinib-treated CLL. The protocol was immunoSEQ multiplex PCR, while the TCRdb copy is restricted to in-frame clones and leaves out a portion. The data contain roughly 60,000 clones, roughly 70% of them singletons. The sequenced sample was PBMCs, obtained after 12 months of ibrutinib treatment. Receptors originate from a human donor with chronic lymphocytic leukemia.

This clone was counted only a few times. The chain recombines TRBV29-1 with TRBJ2-7, with 7 bases that match TRBD1. The junction had 9 bases not matched to a gene; V was cut back by 4 bases and J by 0 bases. The CDR3 length is 15 residues. Germline CDR1 SQVTM, CDR2 ANQGSEA. The CDR3 loop reads CSVGEPGQSSYEQYF. The DNA of the CDR3 is TGCAGCGTTGGCGAGCCGGGACAGAGCTCCTACGAGCAGTACTTC.

This chain connects TRBV11-2 to TRBJ1-2; no firm D call. V lost 1 base to trimming and J lost 7 bases, with 4 bases between them. Germline lookup yields CDR1 SGHAT and CDR2 FQNNGV. The CDR3 runs 11 residues. The CDR3, as DNA: TGTGCCAGCAGCTTAGGCGGTGGCTACACCTTC. This encodes CASSLGGGYTF.

This chain links TRBV30 with TRBJ2-2, with a weak D call TRBD2 (6 bases). The CDR3 extends over 14 amino acids. Trimming removed 4 bases from V and 6 bases from J, with 15 bases in between. Germline-derived CDR1 and CDR2 are GTSNPN and SVGIG (reference sequence). In DNA, the CDR3 is TGTGCCTGGACGAAGGGAGGATTTGCCGGGGAGCTGTTTTTT. Its protein product is CAWTKGGFAGELFF.

The CDR3 protein is CASSLRGNEQYF. As DNA, the CDR3 is TGTGCCAGCAGTTTGAGAGGGAACGAGCAGTACTTC. J is TRBJ2-7 and V is TRBV28, with D possibly being TRBD2 (5 bases). Trimming removed 3 bases at V and 5 bases at J, with 8 bases between. CDR3 length equals 12 residues. Germline loops: CDR1 MDHEN, CDR2 SYDVKM.

The chain is built from TRBV6-6 and TRBJ2-1; D is unclear. This CDR3 comprises 13 residues. V lost 0 bases and J lost 4, with 4 bases in between. Germline loops: CDR1 MNHNY, CDR2 SVGAGI (reference sequence). The CDR3: CASSYSVYNEQFF. CDR3 coding DNA: TGTGCCAGCAGTTACTCGGTTTACAATGAGCAGTTCTTC.

The sample holds one count of this clone. The V gene is TRBV7-9, the J gene TRBJ1-4; D is uncertain. Germline-derived CDR1 and CDR2 are SEHNR and FQNEAQ (reference sequence). There are 14 residues in the CDR3. V shed 5 bases and J shed 7 bases, with 14 bases lying between them. CDR3: CASSPTTLSEKLFF. The CDR3 nucleotides read TGTGCCAGCAGCCCAACGACACTTTCTGAAAAACTGTTTTTT.

The count of this clone is one. In DNA, the CDR3 is TGTGCCAGCAGCCCGGGGACGGTTATTAATCAGCCCCAGCATTTT. It yields the protein CASSPGTVINQPQHF. The V and J genes are TRBV5-8 and TRBJ1-5; D may be TRBD1 (5 bases). The CDR3 consists of 15 residues. Trimming took off 4 bases at V and 4 bases at J, with 15 bases between the two ends. Germline CDR1 is SGHTS and CDR2 is YDEGEE.

This rearrangement joins TRBV6-5 to TRBJ1-2, with 12 bases matching TRBD1. The CDR3 contains 14 residues. Looked up from germline, CDR1 is MNHEY and CDR2 is SVGAGI. With V trimmed by 6 bases and J by 7 bases, 6 bases remained unmatched. The CDR3 bases are TGTGCCAGCAGCCACCCGGGACAGGGGGCTGGCTACACCTTC. It is translated as CASSHPGQGAGYTF.

This clone was found once. The chain combines TRBV15 with TRBJ2-5; unclear D gene. The CDR3 length is 15 residues. Trimming stripped 0 bases from V and 7 bases from J, with 15 bases between. The germline CDR1 and CDR2 sequences are LNHNV and YYDKDF (reference sequence). CDR3 bases: TGTGCCACCAGCAGAGATTTGTTAGGGCTAGGGACCCAGTACTTC. Translating gives CATSRDLLGLGTQYF.

This sequence joins TRBV4-2 and TRBJ2-5; 9 positions agree with TRBD2. Germline loops: CDR1 LGHNA, CDR2 YNFKEQ. The CDR3 contains 15 residues. Trimming cost V 0 bases and J 5 bases; bases outside gene matches: 4. The DNA of the CDR3 is TGTGCCAGCAGCCAAGAAGCGGGAGGTGCCGAGACCCAGTACTTC. Its protein product is CASSQEAGGAETQYF.

This clone was seen a few times. The rearrangement uses TRBV18 and TRBJ1-5, with unresolved D. The ends were cut back, 3 bases at V and 3 bases at J, with 6 bases in the middle. The CDR3 spans 13 residues. CDR1 and CDR2 from the germline V gene are KGHSH and LQKENI. In DNA form, the CDR3 reads TGTGCCAGCTCACCTGAGGACAATCAGCCCCAGCATTTT. It codes for CASSPEDNQPQHF.